This TCR beta chain was sequenced during a study of T cell responses to AZD1222 COVID-19 vaccine. Findings and limits, study-wide: Compared with day 0, the breadth and depth of the Spike-specific TCR repertoire rose significantly after two doses of AZD1222.

The germline gives CDR1 SGHRS, CDR2 YFSETQ. There are 14 residues in the CDR3. V shed 4 bases, J shed 6 bases, and the junction held 3 bases outside the gene matches. Generated by immunoSEQ multiplex PCR, the TCRdb table keeps only in-frame clones and is missing some. The sample consists of 98,000 or so clones, roughly 84% of them appearing once. To note about this clone: Its specificity is unknown.

The starting material was peripheral blood, obtained 28 days after the second AZD1222 dose. The chain is built from TRBV5-1 and TRBJ1-6; 8 bases fit TRBD1. The clonotype originates from an adult who received the AZD1222 COVID-19 vaccine. The CDR3 reads CASSEQGGNSPLHF. The DNA of the CDR3 is TGCGCCAGCAGCGAACAGGGGGGTAATTCACCCCTCCACTTT.